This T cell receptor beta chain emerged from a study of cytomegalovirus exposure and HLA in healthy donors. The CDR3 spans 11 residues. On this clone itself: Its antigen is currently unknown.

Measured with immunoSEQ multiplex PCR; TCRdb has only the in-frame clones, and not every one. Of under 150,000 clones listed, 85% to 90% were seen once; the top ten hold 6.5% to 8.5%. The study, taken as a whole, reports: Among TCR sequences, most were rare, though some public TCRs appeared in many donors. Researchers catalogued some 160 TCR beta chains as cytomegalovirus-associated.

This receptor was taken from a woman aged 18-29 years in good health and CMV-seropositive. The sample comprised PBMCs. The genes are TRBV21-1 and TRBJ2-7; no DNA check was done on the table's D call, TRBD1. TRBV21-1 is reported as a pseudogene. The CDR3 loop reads CARGQGHEQYF. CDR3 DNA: TGTGCCAGGGGACAGGGCCACGAGCAGTACTTC.